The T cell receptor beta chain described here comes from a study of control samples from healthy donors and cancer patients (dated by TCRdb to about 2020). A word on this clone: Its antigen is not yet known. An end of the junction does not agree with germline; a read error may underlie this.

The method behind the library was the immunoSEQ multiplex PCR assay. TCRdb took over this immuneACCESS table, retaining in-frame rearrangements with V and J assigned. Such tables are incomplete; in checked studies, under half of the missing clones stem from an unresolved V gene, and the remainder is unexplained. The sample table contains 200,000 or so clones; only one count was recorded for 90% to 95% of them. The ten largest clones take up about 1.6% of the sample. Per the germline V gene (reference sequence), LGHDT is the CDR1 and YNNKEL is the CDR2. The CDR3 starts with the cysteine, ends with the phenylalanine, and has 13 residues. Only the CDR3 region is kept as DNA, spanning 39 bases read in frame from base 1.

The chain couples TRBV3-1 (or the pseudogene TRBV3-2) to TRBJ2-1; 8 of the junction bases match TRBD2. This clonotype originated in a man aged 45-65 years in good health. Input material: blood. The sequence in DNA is TGTGCCAGCAGCCAAGAAGCGCGGGGGGAACGACTCTTC. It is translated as CASSQEARGERLF.